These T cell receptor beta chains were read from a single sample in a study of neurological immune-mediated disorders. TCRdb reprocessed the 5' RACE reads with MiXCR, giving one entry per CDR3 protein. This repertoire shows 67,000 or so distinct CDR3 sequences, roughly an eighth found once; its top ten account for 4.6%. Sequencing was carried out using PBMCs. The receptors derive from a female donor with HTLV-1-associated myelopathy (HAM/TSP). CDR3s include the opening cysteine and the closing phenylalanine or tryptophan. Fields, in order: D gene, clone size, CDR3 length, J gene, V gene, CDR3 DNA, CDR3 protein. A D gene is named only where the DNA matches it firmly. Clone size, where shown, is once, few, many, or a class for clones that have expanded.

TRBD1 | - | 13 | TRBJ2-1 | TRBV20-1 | TGCAGTGCTACGGGACAGTCGGATAATGAGCAGTTCTTC | CSATGQSDNEQFF
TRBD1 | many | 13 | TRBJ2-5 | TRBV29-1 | TGCAGCGCGCCGACAGGGTTTGGAGAGACCCAGTACTTC | CSAPTGFGETQYF
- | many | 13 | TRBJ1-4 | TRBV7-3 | TGTGCCAGCAGCTCTGGGGTCGGCGAAAAACTGTTTTTT | CASSSGVGEKLFF
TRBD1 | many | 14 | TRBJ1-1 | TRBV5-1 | TGCGCCAGCAGCTTGTCGACGGGACAGGGTGAAGCTTTCTTT | CASSLSTGQGEAFF
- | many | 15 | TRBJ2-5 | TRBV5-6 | TGTGCCAGCAGCTTCGCTGCAGGGTGGATAGAGACCCAGTACTTC | CASSFAAGWIETQYF
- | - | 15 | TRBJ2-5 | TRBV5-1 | TGCGCCAGCAGCTTGGCCGGCGGGGGCCCGGAGACCCAGTACTTC | CASSLAGGGPETQYF
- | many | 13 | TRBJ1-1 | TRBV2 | TGTGCCAGCAGACAGGGTGGGAGCACTGAAGCTTTCTTT | CASRQGGSTEAFF
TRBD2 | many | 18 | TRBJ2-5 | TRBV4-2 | TGTGCCAGCAGCCAAGGCGCGTTAGGGCGGGGGACTCAAGAGACCCAGTACTTC | CASSQGALGRGTQETQYF
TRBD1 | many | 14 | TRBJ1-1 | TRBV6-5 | TGTGCCAGCACATCCCCAGGGGGCTACACTGAAGCTTTCTTT | CASTSPGGYTEAFF
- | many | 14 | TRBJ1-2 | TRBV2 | TGTGCCAGCAGTGCGTCAGGGTTTGGTATTGGCTACACCTTC | CASSASGFGIGYTF
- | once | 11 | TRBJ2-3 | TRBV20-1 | TGCAGTGCTAGGCCCGCCGATACGCAGTATTTT | CSARPADTQYF
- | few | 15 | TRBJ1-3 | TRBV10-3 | TGTGCCATCAGTCAACAGGTGATCTCTGGAAACACCATATATTTT | CAISQQVISGNTIYF
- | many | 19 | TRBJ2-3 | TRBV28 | TGTGCCAGCAGTTTTCCCGCCGGGGCGATGGCGGCTCCAGCAGATACGCAGTATTTT | CASSFPAGAMAAPADTQYF
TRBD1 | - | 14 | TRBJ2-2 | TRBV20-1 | TGCAGTGCTAGATTAGGGGGCTCGATCGGGGAGCTGTTTTTT | CSARLGGSIGELFF
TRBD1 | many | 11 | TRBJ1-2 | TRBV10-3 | TGTGCCAGTGGGACAGGCTATGGCTACACCTTC | CASGTGYGYTF
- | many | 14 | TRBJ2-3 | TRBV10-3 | TGTGCCATCAGTGAGTCGATCCTCACAGATACGCAGTATTTT | CAISESILTDTQYF
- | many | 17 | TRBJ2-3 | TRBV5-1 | TGCGCCAGCACCCGGGACTTTGTCGAAGCTGGCACAGATACGCAGTATTTT | CASTRDFVEAGTDTQYF